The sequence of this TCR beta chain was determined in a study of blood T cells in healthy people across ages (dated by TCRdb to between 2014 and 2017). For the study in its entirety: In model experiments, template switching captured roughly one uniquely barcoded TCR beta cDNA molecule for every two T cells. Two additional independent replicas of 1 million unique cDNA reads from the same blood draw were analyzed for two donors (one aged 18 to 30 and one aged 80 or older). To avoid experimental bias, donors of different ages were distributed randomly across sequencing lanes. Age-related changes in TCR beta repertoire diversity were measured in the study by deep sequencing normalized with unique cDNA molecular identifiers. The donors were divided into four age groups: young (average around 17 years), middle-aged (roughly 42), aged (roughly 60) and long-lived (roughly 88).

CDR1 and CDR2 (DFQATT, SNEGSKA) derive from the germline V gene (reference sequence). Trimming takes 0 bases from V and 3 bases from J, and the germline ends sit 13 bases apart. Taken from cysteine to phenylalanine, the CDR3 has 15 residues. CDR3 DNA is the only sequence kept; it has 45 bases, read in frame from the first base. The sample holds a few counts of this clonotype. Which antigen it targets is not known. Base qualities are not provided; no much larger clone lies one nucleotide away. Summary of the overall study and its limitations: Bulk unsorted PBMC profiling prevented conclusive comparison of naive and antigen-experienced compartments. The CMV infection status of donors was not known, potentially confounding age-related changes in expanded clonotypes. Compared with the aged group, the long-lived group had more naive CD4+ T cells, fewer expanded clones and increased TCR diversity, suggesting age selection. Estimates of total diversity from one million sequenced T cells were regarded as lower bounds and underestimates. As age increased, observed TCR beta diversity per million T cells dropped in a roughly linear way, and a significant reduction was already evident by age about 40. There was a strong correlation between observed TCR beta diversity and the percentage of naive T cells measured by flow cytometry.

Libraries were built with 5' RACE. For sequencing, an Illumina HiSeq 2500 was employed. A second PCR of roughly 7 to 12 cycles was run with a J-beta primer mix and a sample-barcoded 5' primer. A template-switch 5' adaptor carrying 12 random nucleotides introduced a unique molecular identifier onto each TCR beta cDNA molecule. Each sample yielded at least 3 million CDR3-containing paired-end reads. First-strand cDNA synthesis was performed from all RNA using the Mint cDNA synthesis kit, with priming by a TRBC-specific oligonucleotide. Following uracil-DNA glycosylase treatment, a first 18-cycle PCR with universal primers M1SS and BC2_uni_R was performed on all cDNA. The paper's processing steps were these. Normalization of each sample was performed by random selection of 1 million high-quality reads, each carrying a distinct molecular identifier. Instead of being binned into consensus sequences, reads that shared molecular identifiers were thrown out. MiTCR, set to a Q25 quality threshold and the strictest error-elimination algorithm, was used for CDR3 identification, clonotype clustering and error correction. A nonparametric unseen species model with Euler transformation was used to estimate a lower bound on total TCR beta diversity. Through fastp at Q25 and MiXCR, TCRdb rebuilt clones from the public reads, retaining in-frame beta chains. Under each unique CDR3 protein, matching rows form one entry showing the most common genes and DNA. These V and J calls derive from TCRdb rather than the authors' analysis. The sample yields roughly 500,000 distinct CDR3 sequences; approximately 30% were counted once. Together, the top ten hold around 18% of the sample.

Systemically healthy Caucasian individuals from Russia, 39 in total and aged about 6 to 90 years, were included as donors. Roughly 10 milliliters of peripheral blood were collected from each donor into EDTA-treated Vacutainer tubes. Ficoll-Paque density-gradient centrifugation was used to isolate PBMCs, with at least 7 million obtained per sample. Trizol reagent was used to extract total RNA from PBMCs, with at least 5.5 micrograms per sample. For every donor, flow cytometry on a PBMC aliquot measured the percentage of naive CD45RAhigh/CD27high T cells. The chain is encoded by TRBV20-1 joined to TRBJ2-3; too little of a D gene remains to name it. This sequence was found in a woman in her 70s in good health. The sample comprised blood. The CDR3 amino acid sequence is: CSARDSRVVTDTQYF. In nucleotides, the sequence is TGCAGTGCTAGAGATAGTAGGGTCGTTACAGATACGCAGTATTTT.